Shown below are 9 T cell receptor beta chains from a single sample sequenced in a study of T-cell memory formation after mild COVID-19. TCRdb re-called the 5' RACE reads through MiXCR, storing one row per CDR3 protein. Of approximately 480,000 distinct CDR3 sequences detected, about 18% appear once; the ten largest clones hold 9% to 15%. The sequencing sample was made of PBMCs or a T cell subset sorted from them (not recorded which). The receptors stem from an adult woman who had mild COVID-19 (a few samples of this study predate the infection). Cell type and time point are not known.

This clonotype has more than one count but fewer than ten. CDR3 sequence: CASSQEWSGSQGAFF. Written as DNA, the CDR3 is TGTGCCAGCAGCCAAGAGTGGTCCGGGTCTCAGGGAGCTTTCTTT. This chain connects TRBV3-1 to TRBJ1-1, with D possibly matching TRBD1 (5 bases). Germline V gives CDR1 LGHDT, CDR2 YNNKEL (reference sequence). This CDR3 contains 15 residues. V lost 0 bases to trimming and J lost 10 bases, with 18 bases between them.

This clonotype has a handful of counts. The rearrangement uses TRBV11-2 and TRBJ2-1; D might be TRBD2 (5 bases). Germline V gene lookup returns CDR1 SGHAT and CDR2 FQNNGV. This CDR3 has 16 amino acids. Trimming cost V 0 bases and J 5 bases, with 14 bases left between them. CDR3: CASSLEVGRADNEQFF. CDR3 nucleotide sequence: TGTGCCAGCAGCTTAGAGGTAGGGCGGGCGGACAATGAGCAGTTCTTC.

This clonotype was counted a few times. The V and J genes are TRBV5-1 and TRBJ1-2, with TRBD1 matching over 8 bases. CDR1 SGHRS and CDR2 YFSETQ come from the germline V gene. This CDR3 is built from 14 residues. V was pared by 4 bases and J by 4 bases, with 6 bases of the junction left unmatched. CDR3 sequence: CASSQGQGGYGYTF. CDR3 nucleotide sequence: TGCGCCAGCAGCCAAGGACAGGGAGGCTATGGCTACACCTTC.

V gene TRBV5-4 combines with J gene TRBJ2-7; 7 positions agree with TRBD2. V trimming: 4 bases; J trimming: 3 bases; junction bases outside the gene matches: 10. The CDR3 runs 15 residues. CDR1 SGHNT and CDR2 YYREEE come from the germline V gene (reference sequence). Here the CDR3 DNA reads TGTGCCAGCAGCCTTCTATTGGGGGGGAGCTACGAGCAGTACTTC. It encodes CASSLLLGGSYEQYF.

J is TRBJ2-1 and V is TRBV15; D gene ambiguous. This CDR3 is 15 amino acids long. V dropped 0 bases and J dropped 6 bases, with 12 bases sitting between them. Germline lookup yields CDR1 LNHNV and CDR2 YYDKDF (reference sequence). The CDR3 DNA sequence: TGTGCCACCAGCAGAGAGACGGCCTACGGCAATGAGCAGTTCTTC. Translating it yields CATSRETAYGNEQFF.

The genes are TRBV7-9 and TRBJ2-5; 13 bases are shared with TRBD2. This CDR3 comprises 13 residues. From germline, CDR1 is SEHNR and CDR2 FQNEAQ (reference sequence). The trim removed 10 bases at V and 5 bases at J, leaving 4 bases unmatched. The CDR3 sequence is CATRTSGSETQYF. CDR3 coding DNA: TGTGCCACTCGGACTAGCGGGAGTGAGACCCAGTACTTC.

This chain uses TRBV9 with TRBJ2-5, with D tentatively TRBD1 (5 bases). CDR1 and CDR2 from the germline V gene are SGDLS and YYNGEE. The V end lost 2 bases, the J end lost 5 bases, and 13 bases lay between the germline ends. The CDR3 sequence is 14 residues long. The DNA for the CDR3 is TGTGCCAGCAGCGTGTATCCGAAGGGGGAGACCCAGTACTTC. Protein: CASSVYPKGETQYF.

This rearrangement joins TRBV7-9 to TRBJ2-6; D uncertain. V gave up 4 bases and J gave up 4 bases, with 14 bases separating them. This CDR3 contains 16 residues. The V gene's germline CDR1 is SEHNR and CDR2 FQNEAQ (reference sequence). CDR3 amino acids: CASSSARRVGANVLTF. The CDR3 nucleotides are TGTGCCAGCAGCTCAGCTAGAAGGGTCGGGGCCAACGTCCTGACTTTC. Variable domain in full (rest from reference TRBV7-9 and TRBJ2-6): DTGVSQNPRHKITKRGQNVTFRCDPISEHNRLYWYRQTLGQGPEFLTYFQNEAQLEKSRLLSDRFSAERPKGSFSTLEIQRTEQGDSAMYLCASSSARRVGANVLTFGAGSRLTVL.

This clonotype showed up many times. J is TRBJ1-1 and V is TRBV4-1, with TRBD1 matching 9 bases. The CDR3 extends over 14 amino acids. Germline CDR1 reads MGHRA; CDR2 reads YSYEKL. The V and J ends lost 3 bases and 1 base, in that order; junction bases with no gene match: 0. The CDR3 DNA follows: TGCGCCAGCAGCCAGGGACAGGGGAACACTGAAGCTTTCTTT. Its protein is CASSQGQGNTEAFF.